Listed below are T cell receptor beta chains from one sample, sequenced in a study of regulatory T cells in long-lasting Graves disease. In TCRdb, the multiplex PCR reads were re-called with MiXCR into one record per CDR3 protein. The profile covers about 530,000 distinct CDR3 sequences, with about 16% appearing a single time and roughly 25% taken by the ten largest. These data were also filed under a second study, of T cells in Graves' hyperthyroidism and ophthalmopathy.

Here the sequenced sample was peripheral blood mononuclear cells (PBMCs), taken at new diagnosis, from a patient treated with antithyroid drugs. These receptors were taken from a woman aged 35 to 59 with Graves disease. The CDR3 runs from the conserved cysteine through the conserved F or W. The D gene is left open where the match is weak. Rows may omit the clone size; those that give it use once, few, many or a size class.

>.|14|TRBV20-1|TRBJ2-3|.
TGCAGTGCTCTAGCCGCGGTGGGCACAGATACGCAGTATTTT
CSALAAVGTDTQYF
>.|14|TRBV9|TRBJ2-2|.
TGTGCCAGCAGCGTAACCGGGTACACCGGGGAGCTGTTTTTT
CASSVTGYTGELFF
>.|13|TRBV9|TRBJ2-7|.
TGTGCCAGCAGCGTCGGGTCCAAATACGAGCAGTACTTC
CASSVGSKYEQYF
>.|14|TRBV6-1|TRBJ2-1|TRBD2
TGTGCCAGCAGTGACCGGGGGGGGCAGGATGAGCAGTTCTTC
CASSDRGGQDEQFF
>few|15|TRBV12-3/TRBV12-4|TRBJ2-1|.
TGTGCCAGCAGTCCCGACAGCTTGGGGTACAATGAGCAGTTCTTC
CASSPDSLGYNEQFF
>few|14|TRBV12-5|TRBJ1-2|.
TGTGCTAATGGCCTGCCTAGACTCCTTTATGGCTACACCTTC
CANGLPRLLYGYTF
>many|13|TRBV10-3|TRBJ2-3|.
TGTGCCATCTCCTCAGAGACCACAGATACGCAGTATTTT
CAISSETTDTQYF
>few|14|TRBV9|TRBJ2-3|.
TGTGCCAGCAGCGTCCAGGGCTCGACAGATACGCAGTATTTT
CASSVQGSTDTQYF
>many|16|TRBV30|TRBJ2-4|.
TGTGCCTGGAGTGTCCGGGGGATCCTAGCCAAAAACATTCAGTACTTC
CAWSVRGILAKNIQYF
>few|19|TRBV6-5|TRBJ2-1|.
TGTGCCAGCAGTTACTCGAGGGCAAGGGGTACATTGGGATACAATGAGCAGTTCTTC
CASSYSRARGTLGYNEQFF
>.|15|TRBV4-1|TRBJ2-7|.
TGCGCCAGCAGCCAAGGGCAACCATACTCCTACGAGCAGTACTTC
CASSQGQPYSYEQYF
>many|14|TRBV3-1|TRBJ2-1|TRBD2
TGTGCCTGCAGGCGGGGGAGCCTAGGCAATGAGCAGTTCTTC
CACRRGSLGNEQFF
>.|16|TRBV6-5|TRBJ2-3|.
TGTGCCAGCAGTTGGGCGGAGGGGGGGCGCACAGATACGCAGTATTTT
CASSWAEGGRTDTQYF
>few|15|TRBV20-1|TRBJ2-1|TRBD1
TGCAGTGCGGGAGCAGGGGGAAGCTCCTACAATGAGCAGTTCTTC
CSAGAGGSSYNEQFF
>many|11|TRBV28|TRBJ2-7|.
TGTGCCAACGATTTTCGGGGAGAGCAGTACTTC
CANDFRGEQYF
>few|15|TRBV6-1|TRBJ2-1|.
TGTGCCAGCAGTGGGATGGGGGGCTCCTACAATGAGCAGTTCTTC
CASSGMGGSYNEQFF
>many|12|TRBV7-3|TRBJ2-3|.
TGTGCCAGCAGCTTGACTTCAGATACGCAGTATTTT
CASSLTSDTQYF
>few|15|TRBV12-3/TRBV12-4|TRBJ1-2|.
TGTGCCAGCAGTTTGGACCGAAGGGGGGTTAATGGCTACACCTTC
CASSLDRRGVNGYTF
>many|16|TRBV20-1|TRBJ2-3|TRBD1
TGCAGTGCTAGACCTGCCGCGGGACAGGGGATAGATACGCAGTATTTT
CSARPAAGQGIDTQYF
>many|13|TRBV7-2|TRBJ2-5|TRBD2
TGTGCCAGCGGACTAGCGGGGAGAGAGACCCAGTACTTC
CASGLAGRETQYF
>many|14|TRBV12-3/TRBV12-4|TRBJ1-1|TRBD1
TGTGCCAGCAGTTTGGACAGGACGAACACTGAAGCTTTCTTT
CASSLDRTNTEAFF
>many|12|TRBV5-5|TRBJ1-1|.
TGTGCCAGCAGCTACATGGGCACTGAAGCTTTCTTT
CASSYMGTEAFF
>many|15|TRBV11-2|TRBJ2-3|TRBD2
TGTGCCAGCAGCTTAGACTTAGCGGGGCGCGATACGCAGTATTTT
CASSLDLAGRDTQYF
>many|16|TRBV30|TRBJ1-6|TRBD1
TGTGCCTGGAGTGTAAGCAACAGGGGGAATAATTCACCCCTCCACTTT
CAWSVSNRGNNSPLHF
>few|17|TRBV11-2|TRBJ1-5|.
TGTGCCAGCAGCTTAGTTCGGCCGGGATCCGGCAATCAGCCCCAGCATTTT
CASSLVRPGSGNQPQHF
>.|16|TRBV5-6|TRBJ1-5|TRBD1
TGTGCCAGCAGCTCATCAGGGGGCTTAAGCGATCAGCCCCAGCATTTT
CASSSSGGLSDQPQHF
>.|12|TRBV3-1|TRBJ2-2|.
TGTGCCAGCAGCCTTCCTGGCGGGGAGCTGTTTTTT
CASSLPGGELFF
>.|13|TRBV4-1|TRBJ2-7|.
TGCGCCAGCAGCCAAGATCAGGAGACGCCCCTGTACTTC
CASSQDQETPLYF
>many|13|TRBV30|TRBJ2-7|.
TGTGCCTGGGAGTCCCTAAGGGGGGACGAGCAGTACTTC
CAWESLRGDEQYF
>many|14|TRBV27|TRBJ2-7|TRBD2
TGTGCCAGCAGTTTAAGCGGGGACCACTACGAGCAGTACTTC
CASSLSGDHYEQYF
>many|12|TRBV30|TRBJ2-7|.
TGTGCCTGGGAGGAAGGCTCCTACGAGCAGTACTTC
CAWEEGSYEQYF
>many|16|TRBV11-2|TRBJ1-2|TRBD1
TGTGCCAGCAGCTCCCTCCTCGTGAACAGGGGGGGTGGCTACACCTTC
CASSSLLVNRGGGYTF
>many|14|TRBV19|TRBJ2-7|TRBD1
TGTGCCAGCAGTAAAACAGGGGGGACCTACGAGCAGTACTTC
CASSKTGGTYEQYF
>many|14|TRBV3-1|TRBJ2-5|.
TGTGCCAGCAGCCTCGGGGCTAGCAGAGAGACCCAGTACTTC
CASSLGASRETQYF
>.|11|TRBV19|TRBJ2-4|.
TGTGCCAGTAAACAGGGCCACATTCAGTACTTC
CASKQGHIQYF
>few|16|TRBV7-6|TRBJ2-2|.
TGTGCCAGCAGTCTTTCACTAGACCGAAACACCGGGGAGCTGTTTTTT
CASSLSLDRNTGELFF